A single sample gave rise to the 8 T cell receptor beta chains below, sequenced in a study of cytomegalovirus exposure and HLA in healthy donors. Sequencing was performed with immunoSEQ multiplex PCR; in TCRdb, only in-frame clones are kept and a portion is missing. This table has 110,000 or so clones, about 82% appearing once. Material for sequencing was PBMCs. These receptors were collected from a man between 18 and 29 years old in good health and CMV-seronegative.

The chain links TRBV5-1 to TRBJ2-1; D unclear. V was shortened by 3 bases and J by 3 bases, with 4 bases between the two germline ends. The CDR3 loop spans 12 amino acids. Germline assignment: CDR1 SGHRS and CDR2 YFSETQ. The CDR3 loop reads CASSSNYNEQFF. CDR3 bases: TGCGCCAGCAGCTCAAACTACAATGAGCAGTTCTTC. Full variable domain (missing parts from reference TRBV5-1 and TRBJ2-1): KAGVTQTPRYLIKTRGQQVTLSCSPISGHRSVSWYQQTPGQGLQFLFEYFSETQRNKGNFPGRFSGRQFSNSRSEMNVSTLELGDSALYLCASSSNYNEQFFGPGTRLTVL.

The chain carries TRBV4-2 and TRBJ2-1; 8 bases are shared with TRBD2. The trim removed 2 bases at V and 4 bases at J, leaving 4 bases unmatched. Germline V gives CDR1 LGHNA, CDR2 YNFKEQ. The CDR3 consists of 15 residues. CDR3 coding DNA: TGTGCCAGCAGCCAATTGGGGACTAGGTACAATGAGCAGTTCTTC. Its protein is CASSQLGTRYNEQFF.

This clone has just one count. The identical CDR3 is also encoded by other nucleotide sequences in the sample. V is TRBV30 and J is TRBJ1-5, with 8 bases fitting TRBD1. The junction had 0 bases not matched to a gene; V was cut back by 0 bases and J by 2 bases. The length of the CDR3 is 14 residues. CDR1 is GTSNPN, CDR2 SVGIG, per germline (reference sequence). The chain's CDR3 is CAWSVQGGNQPQHF. CDR3 DNA: TGTGCCTGGAGTGTACAGGGGGGCAATCAGCCCCAGCATTTT.

The rearrangement links TRBV9 to TRBJ2-7, with 8 bases aligning to TRBD1. The CDR3 has 17 residues. V lost 0 bases and J lost 6; bases outside the gene matches: 14. The germline gives CDR1 SGDLS, CDR2 YYNGEE. CDR3 DNA: TGTGCCAGCAGCGTAGGTATTCGGACAGGGACGCAAAGCGAGCAGTACTTC. Amino acid sequence: CASSVGIRTGTQSEQYF.

A single count supports this clone. This chain uses TRBV29-1 with TRBJ2-1; D is perhaps TRBD2 (6 bases). In germline, CDR1 is SQVTM, CDR2 ANQGSEA. The CDR3 covers 12 residues. V lost 1 base and J lost 10, with 11 bases in between. The CDR3 nucleotides are TGCAGCGTTGAAGCGGGAGTGGGGGAGCAGTTCTTC. Translated, it gives CSVEAGVGEQFF.

The rearrangement links TRBV2 to TRBJ1-1; D unclear. Germline V gene sequence: CDR1 SNHLY, CDR2 FYNNEI. This CDR3 is built from 15 residues. V was pared by 5 bases and J by 0 bases, with 13 bases between. The chain's CDR3 is CASSPSRYMNTEAFF. The CDR3 DNA follows: TGTGCCAGCAGTCCGTCCCGGTATATGAACACTGAAGCTTTCTTT. Full variable domain (rest looked up from reference TRBV2 and TRBJ1-1): EPEVTQTPSHQVTQMGQEVILRCVPISNHLYFYWYRQILGQKVEFLVSFYNNEISEKSEIFDDQFSVERPDGSNFTLKIRSTKLEDSAMYFCASSPSRYMNTEAFFGQGTRLTVV.

The V and J genes are TRBV5-4 and TRBJ1-2, with TRBD1 matching over 9 bases. V was clipped by 2 bases and J by 7 bases; unmatched bases: 12. CDR1 SGHNT and CDR2 YYREEE come from the germline V gene (reference sequence). The CDR3 is 16 amino acids. CDR3 amino acids: CASSLPSTGGRFGYTF. In nucleotides, the CDR3 is TGTGCCAGCAGCTTACCTTCTACAGGGGGCAGGTTTGGCTACACCTTC.

CDR3 nucleotides: TGCAGCGTTGCCACGGCCTACGAGCAGTACTTC. Its protein product is CSVATAYEQYF. The chain links TRBV29-1 to TRBJ2-7, with D unresolved. V lost 4 bases to trimming and J lost 2 bases, with 6 bases between them. The CDR3 sequence is 11 residues long. In germline, CDR1 is SQVTM, CDR2 ANQGSEA.